The clone carrying this TCR beta chain was detected a few times. Its antigen is currently unknown. The sample comes from a study of regulatory T cells in long-lasting Graves disease. The study, taken as a whole, reports: Relative to newly diagnosed Graves' patients, persistent ones had lower TCR diversity.

Described time point: persistent/refractory GD, antithyroid drugs over 5 years with positive TRAb. RNA from PBMCs was the source of the TCR library. Assembly of TCR beta libraries relied on iRepertoire HTBI primers together with Arm-PCR of CDR3 regions. Per the original methods: Spanning all samples, the identified segments comprised around 62 TRBV and approximately 14 TRBJ. TCRdb re-analysed the multiplex PCR reads in MiXCR, keeping a single row per CDR3 protein. TCRdb's processing, not the study's, gives the V and J calls here. The table records a few hundred thousand distinct CDR3 sequences, less than 25% of them present only once. Germline V gene sequence: CDR1 SEHNR, CDR2 FQNEAQ (reference sequence). Losses at the gene ends were 2 bases for V and 9 bases for J; bases not matched to a gene: 16. This CDR3 has 18 amino acids.

The sequence was collected from a female donor with Graves disease. V usage is TRBV7-9 and J usage is TRBJ1-6; 7 bases align to TRBD1. The specimen comprised peripheral blood mononuclear cells (PBMCs), sampled when the disease was refractory, from a patient treated with antithyroid drugs. DNA for the CDR3: TGTGCCAGCAGCTTATCCACCAGGACAGGAACTCTTTTTTCACCCCTCCACTTT. Protein: CASSLSTRTGTLFSPLHF.